This record looks at one TCR beta chain sequence and its context. Sequenced by immunoSEQ multiplex PCR; TCRdb stores in-frame clones only, minus some. The sample contains 2 million to 2.5 million clones, about 93% of which appear only once. The CDR3 runs to 17 residues. V dropped 4 bases and J dropped 1; count of bases not matched to a gene: 13. From germline, CDR1 is SGDLS and CDR2 YYNGEE. These data belong to a study of shared clonotypes between healthy human individuals. At the level of the study: The donor group consisted of two women and a few men, aged 18 to 49.

In the naive CD8 group, cells lacked CD45RO and were positively selected for CCR7, so terminally differentiated effector memory CD45RA+ cells were left out. The sequence came from a man younger than 35 in good health. Some clones in this sample may be carry-over from other donors' samples. Sequences were obtained from naive CD8+ T cells from PBMCs. The V and J genes are TRBV9 and TRBJ1-1, with 7 positions matching TRBD1. The CDR3 DNA sequence: TGTGCCAGCAGCCCAGACGTGTCAGGGGGTAAGAACACTGAAGCTTTCTTT. This translates into CASSPDVSGGKNTEAFF.